This T cell receptor beta chain was identified in a study of technical replicates of blood from several donors (TCRdb year 2017). A remark on this clone: Its antigen remains undetermined. Base qualities are not recorded, but no much larger clone differs from it by a single base.

The library relied on the immunoSEQ multiplex PCR assay. TCRdb limited this immuneACCESS table to in-frame rearrangements with V and J called. A share of clones is missing; checked studies link under half to unresolved V genes, and the rest is unexplained. This sample is represented by 80,000 or so clones; less than 99% of them were singletons. The ten biggest clones cover 0.2% to 0.25% of the sample. The germline V gene supplies CDR1 SGHRS and CDR2 YFSETQ. The CDR3, cysteine through phenylalanine, is 17 amino acids long. CDR3 DNA only is kept here, 51 bases in frame from base 1. The germline V and J ends show losses of 4 bases and 6 bases respectively, and no gene match explains 17 bases of the junction.

The sequenced material came from T cells isolated from PBMCs. This clonotype was sampled from a human donor in good health. The rearrangement combines TRBV5-1 with TRBJ2-7, and 9 junctional nucleotides match TRBD2. In nucleotide form, the sequence is TGCGCCAGCAGCCCGAATGTTTTAGCGGGAGAAGGGAGCGAGCAGTACTTC. The translation is CASSPNVLAGEGSEQYF.